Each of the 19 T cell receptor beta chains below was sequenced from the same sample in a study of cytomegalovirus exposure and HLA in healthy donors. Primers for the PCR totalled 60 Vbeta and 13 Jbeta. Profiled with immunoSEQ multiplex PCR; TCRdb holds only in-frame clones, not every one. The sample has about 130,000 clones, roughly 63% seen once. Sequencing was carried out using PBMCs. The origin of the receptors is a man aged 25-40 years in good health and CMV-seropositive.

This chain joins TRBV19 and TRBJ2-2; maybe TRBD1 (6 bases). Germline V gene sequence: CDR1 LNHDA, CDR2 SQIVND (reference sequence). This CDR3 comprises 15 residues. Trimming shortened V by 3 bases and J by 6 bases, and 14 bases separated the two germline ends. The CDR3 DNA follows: TGTGCCAGTAGTATCGGACAGTGGATCTCCGGGGAGCTGTTTTTT. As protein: CASSIGQWISGELFF.

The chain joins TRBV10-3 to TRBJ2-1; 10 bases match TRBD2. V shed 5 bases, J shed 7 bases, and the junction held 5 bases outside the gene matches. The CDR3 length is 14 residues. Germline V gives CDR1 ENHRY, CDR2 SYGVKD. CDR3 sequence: CAISPGLAPNEQFF. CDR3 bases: TGTGCCATCAGTCCGGGACTAGCGCCAAATGAGCAGTTCTTC.

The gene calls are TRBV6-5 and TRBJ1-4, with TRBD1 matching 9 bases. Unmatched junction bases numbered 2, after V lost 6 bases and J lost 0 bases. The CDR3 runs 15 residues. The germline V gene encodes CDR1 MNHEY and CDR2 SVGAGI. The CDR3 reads CASRDRGATNEKLFF. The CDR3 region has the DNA TGTGCCAGCAGAGACAGGGGGGCAACTAATGAAAAACTGTTTTTT.

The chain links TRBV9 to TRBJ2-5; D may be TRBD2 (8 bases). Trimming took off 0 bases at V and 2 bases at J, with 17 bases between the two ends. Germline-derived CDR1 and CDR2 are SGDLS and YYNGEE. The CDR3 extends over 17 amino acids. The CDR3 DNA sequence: TGTGCCAGCAGCGTAGGTCGGGGGGGACAGATGCAAGAGACCCAGTACTTC. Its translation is CASSVGRGGQMQETQYF.

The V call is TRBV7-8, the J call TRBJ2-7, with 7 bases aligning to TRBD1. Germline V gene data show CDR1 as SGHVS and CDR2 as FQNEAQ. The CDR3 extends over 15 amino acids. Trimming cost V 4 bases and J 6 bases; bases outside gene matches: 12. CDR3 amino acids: CASSSYKDHRGEQYF. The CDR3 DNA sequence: TGTGCCAGCAGCTCATATAAAGACCACAGGGGCGAGCAGTACTTC.

CDR3 DNA sequence: TGTGCCAGCAGCTTAGGAGGTTTAGGACACCTAGGGTCCTACGAGCAGTACTTC. This sequence encodes CASSLGGLGHLGSYEQYF. The rearrangement joins TRBV7-8 to TRBJ2-7; D perhaps matches TRBD1 (5 bases). Trimming pared 1 base from V and 1 base from J, leaving 20 bases between. The germline CDR1 and CDR2 sequences are SGHVS and FQNEAQ. The CDR3 totals 18 residues.

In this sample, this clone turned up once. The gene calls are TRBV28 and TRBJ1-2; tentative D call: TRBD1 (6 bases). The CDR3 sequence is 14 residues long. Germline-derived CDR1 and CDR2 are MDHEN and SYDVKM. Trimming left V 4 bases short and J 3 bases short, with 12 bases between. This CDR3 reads CASSSIGGDYGYTF. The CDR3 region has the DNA TGTGCCAGCAGTTCCATAGGGGGGGACTATGGCTACACCTTC.

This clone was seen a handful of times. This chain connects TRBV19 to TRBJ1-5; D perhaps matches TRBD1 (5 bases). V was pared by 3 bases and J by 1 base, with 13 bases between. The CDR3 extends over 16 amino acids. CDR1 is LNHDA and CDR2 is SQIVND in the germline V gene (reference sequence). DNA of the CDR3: TGTGCCAGTAGTATTGGGGCGGTCGGGAGCAATCAGCCCCAGCATTTT. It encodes CASSIGAVGSNQPQHF.

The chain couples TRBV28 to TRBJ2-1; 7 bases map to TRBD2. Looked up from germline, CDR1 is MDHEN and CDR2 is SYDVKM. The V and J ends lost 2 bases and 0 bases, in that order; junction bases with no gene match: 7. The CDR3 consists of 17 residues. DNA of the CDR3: TGTGCCAGCAGTTTAGCTTTGGGGGGGAGCTCCTACAATGAGCAGTTCTTC. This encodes CASSLALGGSSYNEQFF.

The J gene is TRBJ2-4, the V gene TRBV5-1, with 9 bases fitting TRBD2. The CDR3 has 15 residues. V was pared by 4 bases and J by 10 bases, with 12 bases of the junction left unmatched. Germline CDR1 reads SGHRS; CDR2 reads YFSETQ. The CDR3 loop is CASSPVASGERIQYF. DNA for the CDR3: TGCGCCAGCAGCCCGGTGGCTAGCGGGGAGAGAATTCAGTACTTC.

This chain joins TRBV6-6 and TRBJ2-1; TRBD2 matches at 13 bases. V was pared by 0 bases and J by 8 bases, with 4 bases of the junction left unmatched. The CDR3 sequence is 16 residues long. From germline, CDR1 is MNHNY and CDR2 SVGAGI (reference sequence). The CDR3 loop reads CASSYSRTSGGHEQFF. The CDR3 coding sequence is TGTGCCAGCAGTTACTCGAGGACTAGCGGGGGCCATGAGCAGTTCTTC.

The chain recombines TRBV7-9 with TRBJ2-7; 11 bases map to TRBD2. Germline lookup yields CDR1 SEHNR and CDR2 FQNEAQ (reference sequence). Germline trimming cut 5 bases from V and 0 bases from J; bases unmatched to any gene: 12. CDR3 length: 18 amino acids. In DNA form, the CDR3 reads TGTGCCAGCAGCCTACGCTATAGCGGGAGGGCCCCCTCCTACGAGCAGTACTTC. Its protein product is CASSLRYSGRAPSYEQYF.

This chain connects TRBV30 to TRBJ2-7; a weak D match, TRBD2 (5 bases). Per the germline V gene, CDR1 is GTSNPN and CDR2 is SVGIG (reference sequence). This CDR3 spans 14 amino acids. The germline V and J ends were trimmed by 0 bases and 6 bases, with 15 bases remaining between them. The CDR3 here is CAWSVKRPPLEQYF. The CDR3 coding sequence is TGTGCCTGGAGTGTTAAGCGGCCCCCTCTCGAGCAGTACTTC.

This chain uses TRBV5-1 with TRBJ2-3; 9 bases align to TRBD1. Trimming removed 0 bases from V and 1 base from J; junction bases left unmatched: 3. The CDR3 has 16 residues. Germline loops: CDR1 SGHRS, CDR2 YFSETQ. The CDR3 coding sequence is TGCGCCAGCAGCTTGGTACAGGGGGCCGGCACAGATACGCAGTATTTT. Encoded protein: CASSLVQGAGTDTQYF.

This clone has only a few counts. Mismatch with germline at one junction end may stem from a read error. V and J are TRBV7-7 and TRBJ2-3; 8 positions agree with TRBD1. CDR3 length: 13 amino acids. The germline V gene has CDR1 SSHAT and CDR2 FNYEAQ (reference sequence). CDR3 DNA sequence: TGTGCTAGCAGCTTGGACAGGGTGGATACGCAGTATTTT. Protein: CASSLDRVDTQYF.

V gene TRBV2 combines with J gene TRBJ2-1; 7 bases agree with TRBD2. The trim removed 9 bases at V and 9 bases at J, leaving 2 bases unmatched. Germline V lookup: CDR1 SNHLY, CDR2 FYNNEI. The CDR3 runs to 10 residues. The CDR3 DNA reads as TGTGCCAGTGGGAGGGCTGAGCAGTTCTTC. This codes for CASGRAEQFF.

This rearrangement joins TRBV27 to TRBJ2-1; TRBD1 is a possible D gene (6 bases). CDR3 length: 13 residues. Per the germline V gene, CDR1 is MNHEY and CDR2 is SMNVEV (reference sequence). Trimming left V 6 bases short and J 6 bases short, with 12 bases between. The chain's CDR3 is CASRHTGTNEQFF. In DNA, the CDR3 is TGTGCCAGCAGACACACAGGGACCAATGAGCAGTTCTTC.

The DNA for the CDR3 is TGTGCCAGCCTCCCCTTTGTTAACACTGAAGCTTTCTTT. Protein: CASLPFVNTEAFF. The chain joins TRBV2 to TRBJ1-1; D not certain. The germline V gene has CDR1 SNHLY and CDR2 FYNNEI. The V end was cut by 8 bases, the J end by 2 bases, with 12 bases between. The CDR3 has 13 amino acids.

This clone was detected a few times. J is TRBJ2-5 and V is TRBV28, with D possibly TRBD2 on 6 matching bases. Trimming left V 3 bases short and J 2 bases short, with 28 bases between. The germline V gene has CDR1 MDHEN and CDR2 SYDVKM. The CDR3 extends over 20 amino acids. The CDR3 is CASSFFQGMVRLDPQETQYF. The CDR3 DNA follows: TGTGCCAGCAGTTTTTTTCAGGGAATGGTGAGACTAGACCCGCAAGAGACCCAGTACTTC.